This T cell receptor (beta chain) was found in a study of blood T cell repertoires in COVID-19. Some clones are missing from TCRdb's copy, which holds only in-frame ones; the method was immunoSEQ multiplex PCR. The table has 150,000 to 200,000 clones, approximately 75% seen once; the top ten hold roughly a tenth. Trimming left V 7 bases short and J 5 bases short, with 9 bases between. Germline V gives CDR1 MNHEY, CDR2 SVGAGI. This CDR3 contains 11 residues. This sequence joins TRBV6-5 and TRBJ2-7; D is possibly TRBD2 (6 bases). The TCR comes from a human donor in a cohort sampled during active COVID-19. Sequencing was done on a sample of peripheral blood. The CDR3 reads CASIERDEQYF. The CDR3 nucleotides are TGTGCCAGCATAGAGCGGGACGAGCAGTACTTC.